This T cell receptor beta chain was recorded in a study of blood T cell repertoires in COVID-19. Study-wide context: Donors in the United States, Italy and Spain gave samples during acute or convalescent COVID-19.

Using immunoSEQ multiplex PCR, the repertoire was profiled, and TCRdb retains in-frame clones only, with some absent. The sample lists 200,000 to 300,000 clones, over 75% seen once, with about 3.4% in the top ten. The participants were between roughly 18 and 89 years old and came from roughly 25 US areas. Participants' own reports of clinical history determined their cohort assignment. A PCR-confirmed or clinician-diagnosed COVID-19 case had contacted exposed participants within 2 weeks of entry. This clonotype originated in a woman between 35 and 50 years old who had been exposed to COVID-19. Sequencing was performed on PBMCs or T cells enriched from blood (not recorded which).

The CDR3 sequence is CASSQDHTRPYGYTF. The DNA of the CDR3 is TGCGCCAGCAGCCAAGATCACACCCGCCCCTATGGCTACACCTTC. The V gene is TRBV4-3, the J gene TRBJ1-2; D unclear. Trimming left V 0 bases short and J 4 bases short, with 12 bases between. CDR3 length: 15 residues. Looked up from germline, CDR1 is LGHNA and CDR2 is YSLEER.